The 32 T cell receptor beta chains in this list originate from one sample, sequenced in a study of T cells in Graves' hyperthyroidism and ophthalmopathy (dated by TCRdb to the late 2010s). To prepare the library, multiplex PCR was applied. Reads for this sample came from an Illumina HiSeq 2000. The TCR beta CDR3 regions were amplified from RNA transcripts. The first round of RT-PCR for the TCR CDR3 was performed with the HTBI primer set and the Qiagen OneStep RT-PCR kit. TCRdb reprocessing: public reads trimmed at Q25 with fastp, clones called with MiXCR, in-frame beta chains kept. Rows with one shared CDR3 protein collapse into an entry with the most common genes and DNA. Recorded for this sample are hundreds of thousands of distinct CDR3 sequences; roughly 15% of them occurred a single time. The top ten constitute around 4.5% of the sample. The sequencing input was blood. The source is a woman aged 40 to 55 with Graves' ophthalmopathy.

This clonotype has ten or more counts. This chain connects TRBV28 to TRBJ2-4, with D unresolved. This CDR3 is 15 amino acids long. V was trimmed by 5 bases and J by 1 base, leaving 12 bases between them. Germline V gene data show CDR1 as MDHEN and CDR2 as SYDVKM. The CDR3 DNA follows: TGTGCCAGCAGTGCCCTTGACGGGGCCAAAAACATTCAGTACTTC. Residues: CASSALDGAKNIQYF.

This clonotype occurred many times. The rearrangement joins TRBV12-3 or TRBV12-4 to TRBJ1-3; D call uncertain. CDR3 length: 15 amino acids. The V end lost 1 base, the J end lost 0 bases, and 7 bases lay between the germline ends. The CDR3 reads CASSLGPSSGNTIYF. CDR3 bases: TGTGCCAGCAGTTTAGGTCCGAGCTCTGGAAACACCATATATTTT.

This clonotype occurred a few times. The rearrangement joins TRBV7-2 to TRBJ2-7; D possibly corresponds to TRBD1 (5 bases). Trimming stripped 7 bases from V and 0 bases from J, with 10 bases between. Germline V gene sequence: CDR1 SGHTA, CDR2 FQGNSA. The CDR3 covers 13 residues. DNA of the CDR3: TGTGCCAGCAACTTGACAGTCTCCTACGAGCAGTACTTC. Its translation: CASNLTVSYEQYF.

This clonotype was counted at least ten times. This chain joins TRBV15 and TRBJ1-1; 7 bases agree with TRBD1. The V gene's germline CDR1 is LNHNV and CDR2 YYDKDF (reference sequence). The V and J ends lost 6 bases and 5 bases, in that order; junction bases with no gene match: 6. The CDR3 runs 13 residues. CDR3 amino acids: CATSSPRGTEAFF. The CDR3 DNA is TGTGCCACCAGTTCTCCCAGGGGGACTGAAGCTTTCTTT.

Turning to this clonotype: This clone may be a read error of a much larger clone one base away. The chain couples TRBV11-3 to TRBJ2-7, with D unclear. Germline V gene data show CDR1 as SGHNT and CDR2 as YENEEA. This CDR3 is 14 amino acids long. The CDR3 coding sequence is TGTGCCGGCAGCTTAGGTAAAAGCTCCTACGAGCAGTACTTC. As protein: CAGSLGKSSYEQYF.

This clonotype has ten or more counts. The chain joins TRBV6-1 to TRBJ1-5, with TRBD1 as a possible D gene (6 bases). Trimming removed 4 bases from V and 3 bases from J, with 10 bases in between. Per germline, CDR1 MNHNS and CDR2 SASEGT. CDR3 length equals 14 residues. For the CDR3, the DNA is TGTGCCAGCAGTGCGACAGGCTACAATCAGCCCCAGCATTTT. Amino acids: CASSATGYNQPQHF.

This clonotype was found many times. CDR3 DNA sequence: TGCAGTGCTAGAGAGCTTAAGCCTGGTTATAGCAATCAGCCCCAGCATTTT. Protein sequence: CSARELKPGYSNQPQHF. V and J are TRBV20-1 and TRBJ1-5; the D is unclear. V was trimmed by 0 bases and J by 0 bases, leaving 15 bases between them. Germline CDR1 and CDR2: DFQATT and SNEGSKA (reference sequence). The CDR3 spans 17 residues.

This clonotype has just a few counts. The chain links TRBV4-2 to TRBJ2-7; weak D call: TRBD2 (6 bases). This CDR3 spans 16 amino acids. Germline CDR1 reads LGHNA; CDR2 reads YNFKEQ. The V end was cut by 0 bases, the J end by 6 bases, with 18 bases between. CDR3: CASSQERRAVVGEQYF. Here the CDR3 DNA reads TGTGCCAGCAGCCAAGAACGGAGGGCGGTCGTTGGCGAGCAGTACTTC.

The sample holds many counts of this clonotype. This chain links TRBV18 with TRBJ2-7, with D tentatively TRBD1 (5 bases). Germline V lookup: CDR1 KGHSH, CDR2 LQKENI. This CDR3 comprises 13 residues. Trimming left V 3 bases short and J 5 bases short, with 11 bases between. The CDR3 DNA reads as TGTGCCAGCTCACCCCGCGGCAGGGACGAGCAGTACTTC. It translates to CASSPRGRDEQYF.

This clonotype was observed many times. The CDR3 sequence is CATSRGGASNQPQHF. The DNA of the CDR3 is TGTGCCACCAGCAGGGGGGGGGCTAGCAATCAGCCCCAGCATTTT. This chain joins TRBV15 and TRBJ1-5; a weak D match, TRBD1 (6 bases). The CDR3 has 15 amino acids. V was clipped by 3 bases and J by 0 bases, with 9 bases between them. Germline V CDR1 and CDR2: LNHNV, YYDKDF (reference sequence).

The sample holds many counts of this clonotype. The chain couples TRBV20-1 to TRBJ1-2, with 7 bases aligning to TRBD1. CDR1 is DFQATT, CDR2 SNEGSKA, per germline (reference sequence). This CDR3 spans 12 amino acids. The V and J ends lost 8 bases and 3 bases, in that order; junction bases with no gene match: 6. As DNA, the CDR3 is TGCAGTCCACAGGGGACGGACTATGGCTACACCTTC. Translating gives CSPQGTDYGYTF.

At least ten counts were recorded for this clonotype. The J gene is TRBJ2-5, the V gene TRBV30, with TRBD1 identical over 9 bases. This CDR3 region has 14 residues. V trimming: 2 bases; J trimming: 5 bases; junction bases outside the gene matches: 6. From germline, CDR1 is GTSNPN and CDR2 SVGIG (reference sequence). This CDR3 reads CAWSFGTGIETQYF. For the CDR3, the DNA is TGTGCCTGGAGTTTCGGGACAGGGATTGAGACCCAGTACTTC. The variable domain in full, with the rest retrieved from reference TRBV30 and TRBJ2-5, is SQTIHQWPATLVQPVGSPLSLECTVEGTSNPNLYWYRQAAGRGLQLLFYSVGIGQISSEVPQNLSASRPQDRQFILSSKKLLLSDSGFYLCAWSFGTGIETQYFGPGTRLLVL.

V is TRBV7-9 and J is TRBJ2-7; 9 bases match TRBD1. V trimming: 8 bases; J trimming: 0 bases; junction bases outside the gene matches: 5. This CDR3 is built from 14 residues. Germline assignment: CDR1 SEHNR and CDR2 FQNEAQ (reference sequence). CDR3 DNA: TGTGCCAGCGCCCGACAGGGGGTCTCCTACGAGCAGTACTTC. Amino acid sequence: CASARQGVSYEQYF.

This clonotype was seen at least ten times. The V call is TRBV28, the J call TRBJ2-7, with 13 bases lining up with TRBD2. From germline, CDR1 is MDHEN and CDR2 SYDVKM. The junction had 18 bases not matched to a gene; V was cut back by 6 bases and J by 7 bases. The CDR3 totals 18 residues. The CDR3: CASSPLRTSGGNTWEQYF. For the CDR3, the DNA is TGTGCCAGCAGCCCCCTTAGGACTAGCGGGGGCAACACCTGGGAGCAGTACTTC.

Only a few counts were recorded for this clonotype. The V and J genes are TRBV5-1 and TRBJ1-3; 7 bases fit TRBD1. The V segment lost 4 bases and the J segment 3 bases; nucleotides outside the gene matches: 4. CDR3 length equals 14 residues. The germline V gene has CDR1 SGHRS and CDR2 YFSETQ. CDR3 nucleotide sequence: TGCGCCAGCAGCACCGGGACAGTTGGAAACACCATATATTTT. It codes for CASSTGTVGNTIYF.

The rearrangement joins TRBV7-2 to TRBJ2-5; 9 bases fit TRBD1. The CDR3 is 14 amino acids. Germline trimming cut 4 bases from V and 5 bases from J; bases unmatched to any gene: 5. The germline V gene has CDR1 SGHTA and CDR2 FQGNSA. CDR3 sequence (DNA): TGTGCCAGCAGCTCTACAGGGGGCGCTGAGACCCAGTACTTC. Translating it yields CASSSTGGAETQYF.

There are many counts of this clonotype. This chain links TRBV7-2 with TRBJ1-5; 8 nucleotides align to TRBD1. The V gene's germline CDR1 is SGHTA and CDR2 FQGNSA. CDR3 length: 14 residues. The ends lost 4 bases at V and 4 bases at J; junction bases unmatched: 3. CDR3 nucleotide sequence: TGTGCCAGCAGCTATTGGGACAGGAATCAGCCCCAGCATTTT. It encodes CASSYWDRNQPQHF.

This clonotype was seen ten or more times. This sequence joins TRBV4-2 and TRBJ1-5; D is undetermined. Trimming pared 0 bases from V and 4 bases from J, leaving 7 bases between. Looked up from germline, CDR1 is LGHNA and CDR2 is YNFKEQ. This CDR3 is 14 amino acids long. The CDR3 sequence is CASSQDSGNQPQHF. CDR3 bases: TGTGCCAGCAGCCAAGACTCCGGGAATCAGCCCCAGCATTTT.

The genes are TRBV25-1 and TRBJ2-7; 10 positions agree with TRBD1. This CDR3 is 15 amino acids long. Germline trimming cut 5 bases from V and 7 bases from J; bases unmatched to any gene: 11. Germline CDR1 reads MGHDK; CDR2 reads SYGVNS. CDR3 coding DNA: TGTGCCAGCAGTAGCCGGGACAGGGGTCTAAGAGAGCAGTACTTC. It encodes CASSSRDRGLREQYF.

This clonotype occurred many times. This chain links TRBV7-8 with TRBJ2-6; D is uncertain. V lost 5 bases and J 0 bases, leaving 17 bases between the germline ends. The CDR3 covers 18 residues. Per germline, CDR1 SGHVS and CDR2 FQNEAQ. Written as DNA, the CDR3 is TGTGCCAGCAGCCCCGGTATTCTACCCAACTCTGGGGCCAACGTCCTGACTTTC. Amino acid sequence: CASSPGILPNSGANVLTF.

This clonotype was observed many times. The genes are TRBV2 and TRBJ2-7; no clear D gene. V was trimmed by 6 bases and J by 6 bases, leaving 15 bases between them. CDR1 and CDR2 from the germline V gene are SNHLY and FYNNEI. The CDR3 runs 13 residues. The CDR3, as DNA: TGTGCCAGCAGGGATGACAATAGGCCCGAGCAGTACTTC. Its translation is CASRDDNRPEQYF.

This clonotype showed up many times. The chain recombines TRBV20-1 with TRBJ2-2; 9 bases map to TRBD2. The length of the CDR3 is 14 residues. Germline V CDR1 and CDR2: DFQATT, SNEGSKA (reference sequence). V lost 6 bases, J lost 1 base, and 3 bases stayed unmatched. Here the CDR3 reads CSALTSGNTGELFF. As DNA, the CDR3 is TGCAGTGCCCTGACTAGCGGGAACACCGGGGAGCTGTTTTTT.

The sample holds a few counts of this clonotype. CDR3 residues: CASGLTYRGNTIYF. The CDR3 region has the DNA TGTGCTAGTGGTCTCACGTATCGCGGAAACACCATATATTTT. This chain connects TRBV12-5 to TRBJ1-3; D is unresolved. Trimming left V 5 bases short and J 4 bases short, with 12 bases between. The CDR3 has 14 amino acids. CDR1 is LGHNT, CDR2 FRNRAP, per germline.

This clonotype has ten or more counts. V gene TRBV6-2 or TRBV6-3 combines with J gene TRBJ2-7; no clear D gene. The CDR3 runs 11 residues. From germline, CDR1 is MNHEY and CDR2 SVGEGT. Between the trimmed V and J ends, which lost 4 bases and 4 bases, there was a span of 5 bases. CDR3 nucleotide sequence: TGTGCCAGCAGTTGGTTGTACGAGCAGTACTTC. Protein product: CASSWLYEQYF.

This clonotype has a count of ten or more. In nucleotides, the CDR3 is TGTGCCAGCAGGTTTACAGGGGGCCTAGACACTGAAGCTTTCTTT. As protein: CASRFTGGLDTEAFF. This chain joins TRBV6-5 and TRBJ1-1; 9 bases line up with TRBD1. The CDR3 totals 15 residues. V shed 6 bases, J shed 3 bases, and the junction held 8 bases outside the gene matches. The germline CDR1 and CDR2 sequences are MNHEY and SVGAGI.

In this sample, this clonotype turned up many times. This rearrangement joins TRBV6-1 to TRBJ2-7; TRBD2 might be the D (5 bases). The CDR3 is 15 amino acids. CDR1 is MNHNS and CDR2 is SASEGT in the germline V gene. V lost 1 base and J 3 bases, leaving 13 bases between the germline ends. CDR3 nucleotide sequence: TGTGCCAGCAGTGAAGTAGAGGGCGACCACTACGAGCAGTACTTC. This gives the protein CASSEVEGDHYEQYF.

This clonotype occurred a few times. J is TRBJ2-2 and V is TRBV11-2; 9 bases agree with TRBD2. The trim removed 5 bases at V and 6 bases at J, leaving 19 bases unmatched. The CDR3 consists of 19 residues. The germline V gene has CDR1 SGHAT and CDR2 FQNNGV. As DNA, the CDR3 is TGTGCCAGCAGCCCATCCATGGGACTAGCAGCATATCGGGCCGGGGAGCTGTTTTTT. Translated, it gives CASSPSMGLAAYRAGELFF.

This clonotype was seen many times. The V call is TRBV5-1, the J call TRBJ1-1; a possible D gene is TRBD1 (6 bases). V dropped 4 bases and J dropped 5 bases, with 15 bases sitting between them. Germline V gene lookup returns CDR1 SGHRS and CDR2 YFSETQ. The CDR3 covers 14 residues. Here the CDR3 reads CASSITGLVTEAFF. The CDR3 nucleotides read TGCGCCAGCAGCATAACAGGGCTGGTGACTGAAGCTTTCTTT.

Many counts were recorded for this clonotype. The chain recombines TRBV19 with TRBJ1-1; no definite D call. This CDR3 spans 13 amino acids. The V gene lost 2 bases and the J gene lost 5 bases, with 9 bases spanning the gap. From germline, CDR1 is LNHDA and CDR2 SQIVND (reference sequence). The CDR3 reads CASSISSGTEAFF. Here the CDR3 DNA reads TGTGCCAGTAGTATATCCTCGGGGACTGAAGCTTTCTTT.

There are many counts of this clonotype. The chain couples TRBV10-3 to TRBJ2-7; tentative D call: TRBD2 (7 bases). CDR1 and CDR2 (germline): ENHRY, SYGVKD. Trimming removed 3 bases at V and 6 bases at J, with 15 bases between. The CDR3 spans 14 residues. Written as DNA, the CDR3 is TGTGCCATCAGTGATCTTGGGGGGGCGGGCGAGCAGTACTTC. Its protein product is CAISDLGGAGEQYF.

The sample holds many counts of this clonotype. The chain recombines TRBV6-1 with TRBJ1-5; 7 bases match TRBD1. V dropped 6 bases and J dropped 3; count of bases not matched to a gene: 5. The CDR3 is made up of 14 amino acids. The germline V gene has CDR1 MNHNS and CDR2 SASEGT. CDR3 DNA sequence: TGTGCCAGCAGATCGGGACAGATCAATCAGCCCCAGCATTTT. Its translation: CASRSGQINQPQHF.

In its sample, this clonotype was seen many times. A read error may produce the germline difference seen at one junction end. The chain joins TRBV12-3 or TRBV12-4 to TRBJ1-2, with D unresolved. This CDR3 region has 13 residues. For the CDR3, the DNA is TGTGCCAGCGGTTTAGGAATGGACTATGGCTACACCTTC. Its translation: CASGLGMDYGYTF.